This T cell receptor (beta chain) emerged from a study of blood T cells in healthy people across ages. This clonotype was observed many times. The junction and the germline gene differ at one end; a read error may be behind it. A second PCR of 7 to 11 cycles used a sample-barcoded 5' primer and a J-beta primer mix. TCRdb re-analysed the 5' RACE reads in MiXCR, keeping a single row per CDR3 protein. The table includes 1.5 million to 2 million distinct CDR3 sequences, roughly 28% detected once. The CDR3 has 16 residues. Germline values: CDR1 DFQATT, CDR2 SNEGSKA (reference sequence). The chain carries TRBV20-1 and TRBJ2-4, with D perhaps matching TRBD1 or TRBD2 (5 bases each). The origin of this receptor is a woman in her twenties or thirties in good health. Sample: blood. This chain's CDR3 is CSAGDSVRDLRDIQYF. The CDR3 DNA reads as TGCAGTGCTGGAGATTCTGTCCGGGACCTTCGAGACATTCAGTACTTC.